These 2 T cell receptor beta chains were all obtained from the same sample, sequenced in a study of Ad26.COV2.S vaccination and SARS-CoV-2 variants. Repertoires were generated with immunoSEQ multiplex PCR, while TCRdb's copy carries only in-frame clones and drops some. The sample lists around 340,000 clones, around 89% occurring once. Treatment specified: 15 to 20 received Ad26.COV2.S at low or high dose, single or two shots; about 5 received placebo; per-sample allocation not given. Sampling happened 63 days after the first vaccine or placebo injection. The specimen comprised peripheral blood, sampled in a trial of Ad26.COV2.S vaccine versus placebo. All receptors derive from a person between 18 and 65 years old who received the Ad26.COV2.S COVID-19 vaccine or a placebo.

This chain uses TRBV5-8 with TRBJ1-1; TRBD1 might be the D (6 bases). Between the trimmed V and J ends, which lost 4 bases and 3 bases, there was a span of 16 bases. CDR1 SGHTS and CDR2 YDEGEE come from the germline V gene. The CDR3 extends over 15 amino acids. The CDR3 DNA sequence: TGTGCCAGCAGCCCCGGGGGAACAGGGCACACTGAAGCTTTCTTT. The encoded protein is CASSPGGTGHTEAFF.

With regard to this clone: The same CDR3 arises from other DNA sequences in this sample as well. The V gene is TRBV9, the J gene TRBJ2-2, with D perhaps matching TRBD1 (6 bases). CDR1 SGDLS and CDR2 YYNGEE come from the germline V gene. V lost 0 bases, J lost 0 bases, and 9 bases lay in between. The CDR3 sequence is 16 residues long. CDR3: CASSVGGGPNTGELFF. In DNA, the CDR3 is TGTGCCAGCAGCGTAGGTGGGGGCCCGAACACCGGGGAGCTGTTTTTT.